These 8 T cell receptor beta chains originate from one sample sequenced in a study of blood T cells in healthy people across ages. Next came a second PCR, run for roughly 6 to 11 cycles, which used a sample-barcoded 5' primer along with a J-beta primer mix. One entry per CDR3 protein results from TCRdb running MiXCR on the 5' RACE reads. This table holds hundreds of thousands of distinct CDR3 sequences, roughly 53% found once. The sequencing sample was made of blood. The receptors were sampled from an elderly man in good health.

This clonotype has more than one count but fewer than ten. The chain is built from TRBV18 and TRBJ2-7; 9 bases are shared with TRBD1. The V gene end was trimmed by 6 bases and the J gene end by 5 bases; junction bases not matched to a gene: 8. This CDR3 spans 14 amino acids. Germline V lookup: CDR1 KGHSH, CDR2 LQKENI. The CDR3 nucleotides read TGTGCCAGCTCGCCGGGACAGGGAGTCGACGAGCAGTACTTC. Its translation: CASSPGQGVDEQYF.

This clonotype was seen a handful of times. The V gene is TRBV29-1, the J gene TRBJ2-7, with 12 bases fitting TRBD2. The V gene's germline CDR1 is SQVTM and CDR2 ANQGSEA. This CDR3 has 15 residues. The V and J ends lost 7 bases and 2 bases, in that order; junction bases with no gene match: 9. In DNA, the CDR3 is TGCAGCGCTCTAACACTAGCGGGGGGCCCCTACGAGCAGTACTTC. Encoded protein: CSALTLAGGPYEQYF.

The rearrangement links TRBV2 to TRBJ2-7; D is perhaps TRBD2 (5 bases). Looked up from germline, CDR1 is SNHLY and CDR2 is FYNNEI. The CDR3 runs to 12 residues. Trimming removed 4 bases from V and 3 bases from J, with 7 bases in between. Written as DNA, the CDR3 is TGTGCCAGCAGTGCAACTAGCTACGAGCAGTACTTC. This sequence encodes CASSATSYEQYF.

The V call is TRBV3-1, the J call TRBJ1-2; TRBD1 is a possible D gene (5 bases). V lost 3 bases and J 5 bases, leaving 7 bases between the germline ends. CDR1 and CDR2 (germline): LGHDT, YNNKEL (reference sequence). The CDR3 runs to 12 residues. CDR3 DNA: TGTGCCAGCAGCCAGGGACCTTATGGCTACACCTTC. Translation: CASSQGPYGYTF. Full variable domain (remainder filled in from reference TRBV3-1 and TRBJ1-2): DTAVSQTPKYLVTQMGNDKSIKCEQNLGHDTMYWYKQDSKKFLKIMFSYNNKELIINETVPNRFSPKSPDKAHLNLHINSLELGDSAVYFCASSQGPYGYTFGSGTRLTVV.

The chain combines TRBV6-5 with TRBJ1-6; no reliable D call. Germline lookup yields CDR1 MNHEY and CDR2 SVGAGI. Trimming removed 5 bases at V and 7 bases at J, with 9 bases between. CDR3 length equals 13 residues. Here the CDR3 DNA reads TGTGCCAGCAGTACTTATCCGAATTCACCCCTCCACTTT. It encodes CASSTYPNSPLHF.

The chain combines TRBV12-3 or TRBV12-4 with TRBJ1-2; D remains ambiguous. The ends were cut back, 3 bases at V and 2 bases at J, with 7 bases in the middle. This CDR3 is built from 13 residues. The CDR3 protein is CASSFVWNYGYTF. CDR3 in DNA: TGTGCCAGCAGTTTTGTATGGAACTATGGCTACACCTTC.

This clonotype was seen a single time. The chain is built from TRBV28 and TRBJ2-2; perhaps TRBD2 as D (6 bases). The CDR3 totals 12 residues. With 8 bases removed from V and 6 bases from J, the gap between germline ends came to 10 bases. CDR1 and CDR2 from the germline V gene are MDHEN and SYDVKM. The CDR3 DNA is TGTGCCAGCGGGGCGGGACCCGGGGAGCTGTTTTTT. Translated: CASGAGPGELFF.

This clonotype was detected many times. As DNA, the CDR3 is TGTGCCAGCCGTAGTTCTGGGGCCAACGTCCTGACTTTC. Its protein product is CASRSSGANVLTF. V is TRBV27 and J is TRBJ2-6; D gene ambiguous. The ends were cut back, 8 bases at V and 1 base at J, with 6 bases in the middle. CDR1 is MNHEY and CDR2 is SMNVEV in the germline V gene (reference sequence). The CDR3 totals 13 residues. The full variable domain, in which reference TRBV27 and TRBJ2-6 provide the parts outside the CDR3, is EAQVTQNPRYLITVTGKKLTVTCSQNMNHEYMSWYRQDPGLGLRQIYYSMNVEVTDKGDVPEGYKVSRKEKRNFPLILESPSPNQTSLYFCASRSSGANVLTFGAGSRLTVL.